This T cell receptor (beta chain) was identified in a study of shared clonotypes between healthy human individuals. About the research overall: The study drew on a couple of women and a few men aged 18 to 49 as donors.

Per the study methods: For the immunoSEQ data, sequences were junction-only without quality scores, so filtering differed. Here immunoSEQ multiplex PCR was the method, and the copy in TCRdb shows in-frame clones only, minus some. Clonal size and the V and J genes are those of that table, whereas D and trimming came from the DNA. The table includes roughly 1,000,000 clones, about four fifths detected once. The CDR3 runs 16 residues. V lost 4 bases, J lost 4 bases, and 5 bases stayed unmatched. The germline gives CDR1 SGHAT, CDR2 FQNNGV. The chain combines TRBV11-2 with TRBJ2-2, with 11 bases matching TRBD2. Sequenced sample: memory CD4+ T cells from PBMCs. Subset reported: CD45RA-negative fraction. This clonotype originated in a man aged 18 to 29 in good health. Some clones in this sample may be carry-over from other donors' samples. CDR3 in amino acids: CASSSPSGRFTGELFF. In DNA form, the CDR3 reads TGTGCCAGCAGCTCCCCTAGCGGGAGGTTCACCGGGGAGCTGTTTTTT. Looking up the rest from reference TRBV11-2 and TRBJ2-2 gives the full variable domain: EAGVAQSPRYKIIEKRQSVAFWCNPISGHATLYWYQQILGQGPKLLIQFQNNGVVDDSQLPKDRFSAERLKGVDSTLKIQPAKLEDSAVYLCASSSPSGRFTGELFFGEGSRLTVL.